A single sample gave rise to the 10 T cell receptor beta chains below, sequenced in a study of early T cells in non-severe SARS-CoV-2 infection. MiXCR was run by TCRdb on the 5' RACE reads, yielding one entry per CDR3 protein. The table lists tens of thousands of distinct CDR3 sequences, roughly 9.9% of them singletons. Specimen: whole blood. Every receptor here comes from an adult who was a healthcare worker with PCR-confirmed SARS-CoV-2 infection or an uninfected control (not recorded which).

In its sample, this clonotype ranks as medium-sized. V gene TRBV11-2 combines with J gene TRBJ2-1; D not certain. This CDR3 has 13 amino acids. Trimming shortened V by 2 bases and J by 5 bases, and 7 bases separated the two germline ends. Germline loops: CDR1 SGHAT, CDR2 FQNNGV. Written as DNA, the CDR3 is TGTGCCAGCAGCTTATTCAGCGACAATGAGCAGTTCTTC. It is translated as CASSLFSDNEQFF.

This clonotype has just one count. CDR3 DNA: TGTGCCAGCAGCCCTTGGACTAGCGGGATTAGCACAGATACGCAGTATTTT. Amino acids: CASSPWTSGISTDTQYF. The rearrangement links TRBV3-1 to TRBJ2-3, with TRBD2 matching 12 bases. V lost 4 bases and J lost 0; bases outside the gene matches: 5. CDR3 length equals 17 residues. In germline, CDR1 is LGHDT, CDR2 YNNKEL (reference sequence).

This clonotype was seen ten or more times. The chain is built from TRBV20-1 and TRBJ2-7; either TRBD1 or TRBD2 may supply D (5 bases each). The CDR3 spans 14 residues. V was trimmed by 0 bases and J by 5 bases, leaving 14 bases between them. Germline CDR1 is DFQATT and CDR2 is SNEGSKA (reference sequence). The CDR3 nucleotides read TGCAGTGCTAGAGACAGACGGGGCAGCAACGAGCAGTACTTC. Its translation: CSARDRRGSNEQYF.

V and J are TRBV7-2 and TRBJ2-4; D perhaps matches TRBD1 (6 bases). Germline V gene sequence: CDR1 SGHTA, CDR2 FQGNSA. CDR3 length: 18 amino acids. Trimming left V 0 bases short and J 3 bases short, with 18 bases between. CDR3 amino acids: CASSLATNRERVKNIQYF. CDR3 in DNA: TGTGCCAGCAGCTTAGCCACCAACAGGGAAAGGGTCAAAAACATTCAGTACTTC.

This sequence joins TRBV10-2 and TRBJ1-1; TRBD1 might be the D (6 bases). Germline CDR1 is WSHSY and CDR2 is SAAADI. The CDR3 loop spans 14 amino acids. V was pared by 6 bases and J by 1 base, with 12 bases between. The CDR3 DNA reads TGCGCCAGCAGAGCCTACAGGGAGAACACTGAAGCTTTCTTT. The encoded protein is CASRAYRENTEAFF.

This clonotype came up many times. Here the CDR3 reads CASSLLSTSGTYEQYF. CDR3 coding DNA: TGTGCCAGCAGCTTACTGTCAACTAGCGGCACCTACGAGCAGTACTTC. The rearrangement uses TRBV11-2 and TRBJ2-7; 8 bases align to TRBD2. The V and J ends lost 2 bases and 2 bases, in that order; junction bases with no gene match: 8. This CDR3 spans 16 amino acids. The V gene's germline CDR1 is SGHAT and CDR2 FQNNGV.

The V and J genes are TRBV7-3 and TRBJ2-2; D may correspond to TRBD1 or TRBD2 (5 bases each). This CDR3 region has 17 residues. In germline, CDR1 is SGHTA, CDR2 FQGTGA. Trimming removed 0 bases at V and 0 bases at J, with 11 bases between. CDR3 protein: CASSLTGDVANTGELFF. CDR3 DNA sequence: TGTGCCAGCAGCTTAACGGGGGACGTCGCGAACACCGGGGAGCTGTTTTTT. The full variable domain, rest sourced from reference TRBV7-3 and TRBJ2-2, is GAGVSQTPSNKVTEKGKYVELRCDPISGHTALYWYRQSLGQGPEFLIYFQGTGAADDSGLPNDRFFAVRPEGSVSTLKIQRTERGDSAVYLCASSLTGDVANTGELFFGEGSRLTVL.

The table lists this clonotype with many counts. The CDR3 here is CASLNTGELFF. DNA for the CDR3: TGTGCCAGTCTTAACACCGGGGAGCTGTTTTTT. The chain links TRBV19 to TRBJ2-2; D is uncertain. There are 11 residues in the CDR3. In germline, CDR1 is LNHDA, CDR2 SQIVND (reference sequence). Trimming removed 8 bases at V and 2 bases at J, with 3 bases between.

This clonotype showed up just a few times. The V gene is TRBV5-1, the J gene TRBJ2-7; D gene unclear. Germline CDR1 SGHRS, CDR2 YFSETQ. The CDR3 covers 13 residues. Deletions cut 0 bases from V and 4 bases from J, with 8 bases between. CDR3 region: CASSLAGIYEQYF. The CDR3 region has the DNA TGCGCCAGCAGCTTGGCCGGAATTTACGAGCAGTACTTC.

The chain uses TRBV29-1 and TRBJ2-5, with D unresolved. Between the trimmed V and J ends, which lost 7 bases and 1 base, there was a span of 10 bases. The germline V gene has CDR1 SQVTM and CDR2 ANQGSEA. This CDR3 is 12 amino acids long. In nucleotides, the CDR3 is TGCAGCGGATTAGTCCTCCAAGAGACCCAGTACTTC. This sequence encodes CSGLVLQETQYF. The full variable domain, its missing parts supplied by reference TRBV29-1 and TRBJ2-5, is SAVISQKPSRDICQRGTSLTIQCQVDSQVTMMFWYRQQPGQSLTLIATANQGSEATYESGFVIDKFPISRPNLTFSTLTVSNMSPEDSSIYLCSGLVLQETQYFGPGTRLLVL.